Listed below are T cell receptor beta chains from one sample, sequenced in a study of blood T cell repertoires in COVID-19. Measured with immunoSEQ multiplex PCR; TCRdb has only the in-frame clones, and not every one. The data contain over 200,000 clones, roughly 87% of them singletons. Sequencing was done on a sample of peripheral blood. The receptors were gathered from a man aged 35-49 years with active or convalescent COVID-19. CDR3s include the opening cysteine and the closing phenylalanine or tryptophan. Fields, in order: J gene, clone size, D gene, V gene, CDR3 DNA, CDR3 protein. The D gene is left open where the match is weak. Expanded clones get a size class; other rows say once, few or many, or leave the size out.

TRBJ1-4 | - | TRBD1 | TRBV27 | TGTGCCAGCAGCGCATCCCCAGGGGGTAAAATCGAAAAACTGTTTTTT | CASSASPGGKIEKLFF
TRBJ1-4 | - | TRBD1 | TRBV28 | TGTGCCAGCAGTTCACAGGGGTGGTCGAGGGAAAAACTGTTTTTT | CASSSQGWSREKLFF
TRBJ2-7 | many | - | TRBV11-1 | TGTGCCAGCAGCTTACAGGGGCTCATCATGGGGGAGCAGTACTTC | CASSLQGLIMGEQYF
TRBJ1-2 | - | - | TRBV27 | TGTGCCAGCAGTTTTATTTCGTCAGCAGGGGCTGGCTACACCTTC | CASSFISSAGAGYTF
TRBJ2-5 | - | TRBD2 | TRBV7-2 | TGTGCCAGCAGCCTCAGCCTAGCGGGACTTTACCAAGAGACCCAGTACTTC | CASSLSLAGLYQETQYF
TRBJ2-2 | - | - | TRBV10-2 | TGCGCCAGCAAGGACATTTCGAACACCGGGGAGCTGTTTTTT | CASKDISNTGELFF
TRBJ1-4 | - | - | TRBV5-6 | TGTGCCAGCAGCTTGTCAGGGGCCCCAACTAATGAAAAACTGTTTTTT | CASSLSGAPTNEKLFF
TRBJ1-1 | - | TRBD1 | TRBV9 | TGTGCCAGCAGCCGACAGGGGGCTGAAGCTTTCTTT | CASSRQGAEAFF
TRBJ1-6 | - | - | TRBV2 | TGTGCCAGCAGGAGTCGAAATCCTTCACCCCTCCACTTT | CASRSRNPSPLHF
TRBJ2-2 | - | TRBD2 | TRBV10-3 | TGTGCCATCAGTGAGCGACTAGCGGGAGAAGGGGAGCTGTTTTTT | CAISERLAGEGELFF
TRBJ2-1 | once | TRBD1 | TRBV27 | TGTGCCAGCAGTTTCAAATCTACCGGGACAGGGGGTAGGAATGAGCAGTTCTTC | CASSFKSTGTGGRNEQFF
TRBJ1-1 | - | TRBD1 | TRBV5-8 | TGTGCCAGCAGCTTGGAAGGGGGCTTATACACTGAAGCTTTCTTT | CASSLEGGLYTEAFF
TRBJ1-5 | - | - | TRBV15 | TGTGCCACCAGCAGGGTAGGTTCGGGGAGCAATCAGCCCCAGCATTTT | CATSRVGSGSNQPQHF
TRBJ2-5 | - | - | TRBV6-5 | TGTGCCAGCACCAATTGGGCCCAAGAGACCCAGTACTTC | CASTNWAQETQYF
TRBJ2-5 | - | TRBD2 | TRBV7-9 | TGTGCCAGCAGCCACATTTCGGGGCGGGGGGTTCTCCAAGAGACCCAGTACTTC | CASSHISGRGVLQETQYF
TRBJ2-5 | - | - | TRBV9 | TGTGCCAGCAGCGTAGAAACAGACGAAGAGACCCAGTACTTC | CASSVETDEETQYF
TRBJ2-7 | - | TRBD2 | TRBV29-1 | TGCAGCGCCGCTAGCGGGAGTTTCTACGAGCAGTACTTC | CSAASGSFYEQYF
TRBJ1-2 | - | - | TRBV27 | TGTGCCAGCAGTCCCACTCCGAACTATGGCTACACCTTC | CASSPTPNYGYTF
TRBJ2-7 | once | TRBD2 | TRBV20-1 | TGCAGTGCTAGTGAGACTCCCGGGACTAGCGGGAGTACCCCCTACGAGCAGTACTTC | CSASETPGTSGSTPYEQYF
TRBJ1-6 | - | - | TRBV6-5 | TGTGCCAGCAGTTACTCACAGGGCTATAATTCACCCCTCCACTTT | CASSYSQGYNSPLHF
TRBJ2-1 | - | - | TRBV5-1 | TGCGCCAGCAGCGGGGTGGGTGTGGGAGTCCCCTACAATGAGCAGTTCTTC | CASSGVGVGVPYNEQFF
TRBJ1-2 | - | - | TRBV7-2 | TGTGCCAGCAGCTTAGTAGGAGGGTCTGGCTACACCTTC | CASSLVGGSGYTF
TRBJ2-7 | many | TRBD1 | TRBV19 | TGTGCCAGTAGTACGGACGCCGGGACAGCTAACTACGAGCAGTACTTC | CASSTDAGTANYEQYF
TRBJ2-3 | once | - | TRBV5-1 | TGCGCCAGCAGCCGGGACTTAGCCACAGATACGCAGTATTTT | CASSRDLATDTQYF
TRBJ1-4 | - | TRBD1 | TRBV2 | TGTGCCAGCAGTGAATGGAGACAGGGGCATGAAAAACTGTTTTTT | CASSEWRQGHEKLFF
TRBJ1-4 | - | - | TRBV4-2 | TGTGCCAGCAGCCCAAACTCGGACAGTTCGGATGAAAAACTGTTTTTT | CASSPNSDSSDEKLFF
TRBJ2-1 | - | TRBD2 | TRBV5-4 | TGTGCCAGCAGCCCGGACCCGGGACTAGGCGCCGGGGAGCAGTTCTTC | CASSPDPGLGAGEQFF
TRBJ2-7 | - | TRBD2 | TRBV5-4 | TGTGCCAGCAGCGCGACTAGCGCCCGAACCTACGAGCAGTACTTC | CASSATSARTYEQYF
TRBJ2-1 | - | - | TRBV24-1 | TGTGCCACCAACGAAGGGGGTTTTGGGGTCCATGAGCAGTTCTTC | CATNEGGFGVHEQFF
TRBJ1-2 | - | TRBD1 | TRBV30 | TGTGCCTGGAGTGTACAGGGGAATGGCTACACCTTC | CAWSVQGNGYTF
TRBJ1-1 | - | TRBD1 | TRBV10-2 | TGCGCCAGCAGGAAAGACTCGGGACAGAGCAAGAACACTGAAGCTTTCTTT | CASRKDSGQSKNTEAFF
TRBJ2-7 | - | TRBD2 | TRBV7-8 | TGTGCCAGCAGCTTAGGGAAGCGGGGAGCCTACGAGCAGTACTTC | CASSLGKRGAYEQYF
TRBJ2-7 | - | TRBD2 | TRBV27 | TGTGCCAGCAGTTTATTATCCGGGACTAGCTACGAGCAGTACTTC | CASSLLSGTSYEQYF
TRBJ2-7 | many | TRBD1 | TRBV6-1 | TGTGCCAGCAGTGAAGGCTACAGGGGCCCGAGCTCCTACGAGCAGTACTTC | CASSEGYRGPSSYEQYF
TRBJ1-3 | - | - | TRBV21-1 | TGTGCCAGCAGCAAGGAATGTACGGGACAGGGACGACATAGCTCTGGAAACACCATATATTTT | CASSKECTGQGRHSSGNTIYF
TRBJ2-3 | - | TRBD2 | TRBV7-9 | TGTGCCAGCAGCCCGAAGGAAATTAGCGGGGGGGCATCAGATACGCAGTATTTT | CASSPKEISGGASDTQYF
TRBJ1-1 | - | TRBD1 | TRBV27 | TGTGCCAGCAGCTATTACAGGGACAGTGAAGCTTTCTTT | CASSYYRDSEAFF